Below, 22 T cell receptor beta chains from the same sample are listed, as sequenced in a study of blood T cell repertoires in COVID-19. Assay: immunoSEQ multiplex PCR; the TCRdb copy retains only in-frame clones and omits some. The data contain about 21,000 clones, nearly 90% of them singletons. The sample consisted of peripheral blood. These receptors came from a human donor with active COVID-19. The donor label of this sample is uncertain.

The chain carries TRBV7-2 and TRBJ2-4; D gene ambiguous. Trimming removed 4 bases from V and 0 bases from J, with 10 bases in between. The CDR3 length is 15 residues. Germline CDR1 is SGHTA and CDR2 is FQGNSA. The DNA for the CDR3 is TGTGCCAGCAGCTCCCCGGCTAGAGCCAAAAACATTCAGTACTTC. Protein sequence: CASSSPARAKNIQYF.

The chain couples TRBV7-9 to TRBJ1-6, with TRBD1 matching over 8 bases. Germline V gives CDR1 SEHNR, CDR2 FQNEAQ (reference sequence). After removal of 8 bases from V and 7 bases from J, the junction contained 7 bases not matched to a gene. This CDR3 contains 14 residues. The CDR3 loop is CASSGQGHNSPLHF. CDR3 nucleotides: TGTGCCAGCTCTGGACAGGGTCACAATTCACCCCTCCACTTT.

The J gene is TRBJ2-1, the V gene TRBV11-3; 8 nucleotides match TRBD1. The junction had 12 bases not matched to a gene; V was cut back by 3 bases and J by 8 bases. CDR3 length: 16 residues. From germline, CDR1 is SGHNT and CDR2 YENEEA. This CDR3 reads CASSFDFWQGADEQFF. For the CDR3, the DNA is TGTGCCAGCAGCTTTGATTTTTGGCAGGGGGCCGATGAGCAGTTCTTC. Full variable domain (rest looked up from reference TRBV11-3 and TRBJ2-1): EAGVVQSPRYKIIEKKQPVAFWCNPISGHNTLYWYLQNLGQGPELLIRYENEEAVDDSQLPKDRFSAERLKGVDSTLKIQPAELGDSAVYLCASSFDFWQGADEQFFGPGTRLTVL.

The rearrangement joins TRBV7-2 to TRBJ1-5, with 9 nucleotides matching TRBD1. Unmatched junction bases numbered 4, after V lost 5 bases and J lost 2 bases. This CDR3 region has 15 residues. Germline V CDR1 and CDR2: SGHTA, FQGNSA. This CDR3 reads CASSPRQGGNQPQHF. Here the CDR3 DNA reads TGTGCCAGCAGCCCGAGACAGGGGGGCAATCAGCCCCAGCATTTT.

This clone was found once. The chain joins TRBV2 to TRBJ1-1; D gene ambiguous. The CDR3 runs 15 residues. The V end was cut by 5 bases, the J end by 1 base, with 14 bases between. Per the germline V gene, CDR1 is SNHLY and CDR2 is FYNNEI. In DNA, the CDR3 is TGTGCCAGCAGTCCATCCCGTTCGGGGAACACTGAAGCTTTCTTT. It codes for CASSPSRSGNTEAFF.

J is TRBJ2-1 and V is TRBV7-3, with a tentative D call TRBD2 (5 bases). CDR3 size: 16 residues. V lost 5 bases to trimming and J lost 6 bases, with 20 bases between them. Germline CDR1 reads SGHTA; CDR2 reads FQGTGA. Written as DNA, the CDR3 is TGTGCCAGCAGCCCGGATGGGAGTCTCACGGGCAATGAGCAGTTCTTC. This translates into CASSPDGSLTGNEQFF. Looking up the rest from reference TRBV7-3 and TRBJ2-1 gives the full variable domain: GAGVSQTPSNKVTEKGKYVELRCDPISGHTALYWYRQSLGQGPEFLIYFQGTGAADDSGLPNDRFFAVRPEGSVSTLKIQRTERGDSAVYLCASSPDGSLTGNEQFFGPGTRLTVL.

The chain recombines TRBV28 with TRBJ2-7, with TRBD1 matching over 7 bases. J was trimmed by 4 bases and V by 9 bases; bases with no gene match: 3. This CDR3 region has 11 residues. Germline V CDR1 and CDR2: MDHEN, SYDVKM. CDR3 sequence: CASGRGYEQYF. CDR3 in DNA: TGTGCCAGTGGCAGGGGGTACGAGCAGTACTTC.

V gene TRBV29-1 combines with J gene TRBJ2-7; D gene ambiguous. Germline V gives CDR1 SQVTM, CDR2 ANQGSEA. V was shortened by 7 bases and J by 3 bases, with 16 bases between the two germline ends. The CDR3 runs 13 residues. CDR3 sequence (DNA): TGCAGCGCATCGTCAGGAACCGTCTACGAGCAGTACTTC. Its translation: CSASSGTVYEQYF.

The sample holds one count of this clone. CDR3 bases: TGTGCCAGCAGTCGGGACAGTTTGGCCAAAAACATTCAGTACTTC. The encoded protein is CASSRDSLAKNIQYF. V usage is TRBV6-5 and J usage is TRBJ2-4; 7 bases are shared with TRBD1. Looked up from germline, CDR1 is MNHEY and CDR2 is SVGAGI. CDR3 length equals 15 residues. Trimming took 5 bases from V and 1 from J; bases not matched to a gene: 5.

The chain is built from TRBV11-3 and TRBJ2-7; 8 nucleotides match TRBD2. The V gene's germline CDR1 is SGHNT and CDR2 YENEEA. The CDR3 spans 14 residues. The ends lost 5 bases at V and 1 base at J; junction bases unmatched: 4. Here the CDR3 reads CASSMVAGSYEQYF. DNA of the CDR3: TGTGCCAGCAGCATGGTAGCGGGGTCCTACGAGCAGTACTTC.

J is TRBJ2-1 and V is TRBV11-3, with D tentatively TRBD2 (6 bases). The CDR3 loop spans 15 amino acids. V shed 4 bases and J shed 8 bases, with 18 bases lying between them. Germline CDR1 and CDR2: SGHNT and YENEEA. In nucleotides, the CDR3 is TGTGCCAGCAGCTCCCCGCGGGAAGGCAGCGATGAGCAGTTCTTC. It yields the protein CASSSPREGSDEQFF.

The rearrangement joins TRBV2 to TRBJ2-2, with 8 bases that match TRBD2. Germline CDR1 and CDR2: SNHLY and FYNNEI. V lost 6 bases to trimming and J lost 0 bases; unmatched junction nucleotides: 18. The CDR3 totals 20 residues. The CDR3 here is CASRFRLAYDPTANTGELFF. The DNA for the CDR3 is TGTGCCAGCAGGTTCAGACTAGCGTATGACCCAACCGCGAACACCGGGGAGCTGTTTTTT.

The chain uses TRBV24-1 and TRBJ2-5; 13 nucleotides align to TRBD2. The CDR3 consists of 17 residues. Germline loops: CDR1 KGHDR, CDR2 SFDVKD. The J segment lost 0 bases and the V segment lost 3 bases, leaving 3 bases of the junction unmatched. CDR3 in amino acids: CATSDGTSGMYQETQYF. The DNA for the CDR3 is TGTGCCACCAGTGATGGGACTAGCGGGATGTACCAAGAGACCCAGTACTTC.

The V and J genes are TRBV6-2 or TRBV6-3 and TRBJ2-7; a weak D match, TRBD2 (6 bases). There are 16 residues in the CDR3. Germline CDR1 MNHEY, CDR2 SVGEGT. Trimming left V 6 bases short and J 0 bases short, with 18 bases between. CDR3 coding DNA: TGTGCCAGCAGCTGGATGCCTAGCGCGCCCTCCTACGAGCAGTACTTC. It encodes CASSWMPSAPSYEQYF.

This clone occurred once. The J gene is TRBJ2-5, the V gene TRBV18; 8 bases map to TRBD2. The CDR3 spans 13 residues. V trimming: 8 bases; J trimming: 5 bases; junction bases outside the gene matches: 7. CDR1 and CDR2 (germline): KGHSH, LQKENI. The CDR3 loop is CASHVGGEETQYF. CDR3 bases: TGTGCCAGCCACGTCGGGGGGGAGGAGACCCAGTACTTC.

The chain recombines TRBV6-2 or TRBV6-3 with TRBJ2-2; 11 bases align to TRBD1. Germline V CDR1 and CDR2: MNHEY, SVGEGT. The trim removed 4 bases at V and 10 bases at J, leaving 11 bases unmatched. This CDR3 region has 16 residues. The CDR3 nucleotides are TGTGCCAGCAGTTTTTCAGGGACAGGGGGAGTAAAGGAGCTGTTTTTT. Its protein product is CASSFSGTGGVKELFF.

The V call is TRBV28, the J call TRBJ1-5, with D maybe TRBD1 (5 bases). The CDR3 runs 16 residues. The V gene's germline CDR1 is MDHEN and CDR2 SYDVKM. Deletions cut 6 bases from V and 2 bases from J, with 17 bases between. For the CDR3, the DNA is TGTGCCAGCAGCCGCCTCGCTGGAGGGGGCAATCAGCCCCAGCATTTT. Its protein is CASSRLAGGGNQPQHF.

This clone is medium-sized within its sample. This rearrangement joins TRBV7-8 to TRBJ1-6; 8 bases fit TRBD1. Germline V gene data show CDR1 as SGHVS and CDR2 as FQNEAQ. With V trimmed by 1 base and J by 6 bases, 2 bases remained unmatched. The CDR3 is 15 residues long. The CDR3 sequence is CASSLGQGANSPLHF. CDR3 bases: TGTGCCAGCAGCTTAGGTCAGGGGGCTAATTCACCCCTCCACTTT.

This clone came up once. The rearrangement uses TRBV11-3 and TRBJ2-7; TRBD2 aligns across 7 bases. CDR3 length: 16 amino acids. V lost 1 base, J lost 1 base, and 7 bases stayed unmatched. Germline V gene data show CDR1 as SGHNT and CDR2 as YENEEA. The CDR3 DNA is TGTGCCAGCAGCTTAGTAATGGCGGGAGTTTCCTACGAGCAGTACTTC. Amino acids: CASSLVMAGVSYEQYF.

The J gene is TRBJ2-5, the V gene TRBV11-2, with TRBD2 matching 14 bases. The germline V gene has CDR1 SGHAT and CDR2 FQNNGV. The CDR3 covers 15 residues. V lost 5 bases and J lost 5; bases outside the gene matches: 4. The CDR3 DNA reads as TGTGCCAGCAGCCCAAGACTAGCGGGAGGGGAGACCCAGTACTTC. It yields the protein CASSPRLAGGETQYF.

CDR3 in amino acids: CASSETTWTEAFF. In DNA form, the CDR3 reads TGTGCCAGCAGTGAGACGACTTGGACTGAAGCTTTCTTT. The J gene is TRBJ1-1, the V gene TRBV6-1; no clear D. CDR1 and CDR2 (germline): MNHNS, SASEGT. CDR3 length equals 13 residues. The V gene lost 3 bases and the J gene lost 5 bases, with 10 bases spanning the gap.

This chain uses TRBV19 with TRBJ1-4, with D possibly TRBD1 on 6 matching bases. The V gene lost 3 bases and the J gene lost 7 bases, with 12 bases spanning the gap. In germline, CDR1 is LNHDA, CDR2 SQIVND (reference sequence). CDR3 length equals 14 residues. DNA of the CDR3: TGTGCCAGTAGTATCGTGGGGGCGGCTGAAAAACTGTTTTTT. Residues: CASSIVGAAEKLFF.